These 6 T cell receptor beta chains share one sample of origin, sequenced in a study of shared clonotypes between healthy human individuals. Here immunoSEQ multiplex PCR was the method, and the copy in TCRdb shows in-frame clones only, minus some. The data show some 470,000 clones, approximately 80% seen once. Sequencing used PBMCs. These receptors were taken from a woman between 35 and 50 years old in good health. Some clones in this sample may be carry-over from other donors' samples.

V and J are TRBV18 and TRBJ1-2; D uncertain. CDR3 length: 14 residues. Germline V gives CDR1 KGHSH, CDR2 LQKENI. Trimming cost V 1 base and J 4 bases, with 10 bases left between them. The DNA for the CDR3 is TGTGCCAGCTCACCACAGAAATCAACCTATGGCTACACCTTC. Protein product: CASSPQKSTYGYTF.

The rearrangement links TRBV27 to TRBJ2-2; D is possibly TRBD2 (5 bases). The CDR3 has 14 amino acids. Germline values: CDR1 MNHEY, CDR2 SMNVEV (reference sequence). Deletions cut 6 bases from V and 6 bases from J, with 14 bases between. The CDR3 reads CASSLWAEAGELFF. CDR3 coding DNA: TGTGCCAGCAGCCTATGGGCGGAGGCCGGGGAGCTGTTTTTT.

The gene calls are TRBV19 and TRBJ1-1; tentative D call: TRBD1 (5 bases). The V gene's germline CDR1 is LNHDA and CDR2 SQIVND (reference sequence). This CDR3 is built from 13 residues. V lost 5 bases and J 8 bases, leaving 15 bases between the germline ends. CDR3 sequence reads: CASSLGRAGEAFF. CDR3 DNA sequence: TGTGCCAGTAGTCTGGGCAGGGCTGGCGAAGCTTTCTTT.

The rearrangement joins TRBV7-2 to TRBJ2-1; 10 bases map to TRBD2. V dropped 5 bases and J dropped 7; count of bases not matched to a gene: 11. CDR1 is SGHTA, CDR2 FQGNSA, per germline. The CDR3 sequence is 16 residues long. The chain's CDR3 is CASSPEREGLWNEQFF. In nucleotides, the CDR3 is TGTGCCAGCAGCCCCGAGCGGGAGGGCCTTTGGAATGAGCAGTTCTTC.

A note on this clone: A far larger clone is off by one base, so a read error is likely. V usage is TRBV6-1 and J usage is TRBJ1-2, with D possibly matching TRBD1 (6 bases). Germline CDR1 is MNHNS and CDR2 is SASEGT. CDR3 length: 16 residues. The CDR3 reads CASSAEDDRPGYGCTF. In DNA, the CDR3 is TGTGCCAGCAGTGCCGAAGACGACAGGCCAGGCTATGGCTGCACCTTC.

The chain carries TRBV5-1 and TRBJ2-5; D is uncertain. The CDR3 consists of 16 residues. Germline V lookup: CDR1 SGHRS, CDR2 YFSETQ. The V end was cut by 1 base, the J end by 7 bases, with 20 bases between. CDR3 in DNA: TGCGCCAGCAGCTTGATCCCCGGTCAACCGGACGGGACCCAGTACTTC. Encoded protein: CASSLIPGQPDGTQYF.